The rows below give T cell receptor beta chains drawn from one sample of a study of T cell responses to AZD1222 COVID-19 vaccine. Measured with immunoSEQ multiplex PCR; TCRdb has only the in-frame clones, and not every one. This table holds 150,000 or so clones, 90% to 95% found once. The sequencing here drew on peripheral blood, taken on day 0 of AZD1222 vaccination. All receptors come from an adult in good health. The CDR3 runs from the conserved cysteine through the conserved F or W. Fields, in order: V gene, D gene, J gene, clone size, CDR3 DNA, CDR3 protein. The D gene is left open where the match is weak. Clone size appears in some rows only: once, few, many, or a class for an expanded clone.

TRBV25-1	-	TRBJ1-1	-	TGTGCCAGCAGCGAGCGGAAGATTGTGAACACTGAAGCTTTCTTT	CASSERKIVNTEAFF
TRBV6-7	-	TRBJ1-1	-	TGTGCCAGGGTCGAGGGGAGGGTAGCTTTCTTT	CARVEGRVAFF
TRBV15	-	TRBJ1-1	once	TGTGCCACCAGACCCCTTGGGGCCCCGTTGAACACTGAAGCTTTCTTT	CATRPLGAPLNTEAFF
TRBV5-1	-	TRBJ2-6	-	TGCGCCAGCAGCCTGGGACCTGACTCTGGGGCCAACGTCCTGACTTTC	CASSLGPDSGANVLTF
TRBV3-1/TRBV3-2	TRBD1	TRBJ1-2	few	TGTGCCAGCAGCCTAACCGACAGGGGAGGTGGCTACACCTTC	CASSLTDRGGGYTF
TRBV11-2	-	TRBJ2-2	-	TGTGCCAGCAGCCCCTTAACGCGGTGGGAGCTGTTTTTT	CASSPLTRWELFF
TRBV6-5	TRBD1	TRBJ1-1	-	TGTGCCAGCAGGGAGACAGGGGGGCCAACTGAAGCTTTCTTT	CASRETGGPTEAFF
TRBV9	TRBD2	TRBJ2-3	-	TGTGCCAGCAGCGTAGCGCCAGCGGGAGAAGATACGCAGTATTTT	CASSVAPAGEDTQYF
TRBV9	-	TRBJ2-3	-	TGTGCCAGCAGCCGAAGCGGGACAGTCACAGATACGCAGTATTTT	CASSRSGTVTDTQYF
TRBV4-2	-	TRBJ1-2	-	TGTGCCAGCAGCCATGAACAGGTATCCCTTGGCTACACCTTC	CASSHEQVSLGYTF
TRBV7-3	-	TRBJ2-3	-	TGTGCCAGCAGCCTGGGAACGCCCACAGATACGCAGTATTTT	CASSLGTPTDTQYF
TRBV6-1	-	TRBJ2-3	-	TGTGCCAGCAGTGAACACGGGACTGGGGACACAGATACGCAGTATTTT	CASSEHGTGDTDTQYF
TRBV9	-	TRBJ1-3	-	TGTGCCAGCAGCAGCGGAGAGTTCTCTGGAAACACCATATATTTT	CASSSGEFSGNTIYF
TRBV11-2	-	TRBJ2-2	-	TGTGCCAGCAGCTTATCCGCCGGCGGGGAGCTGTTTTTT	CASSLSAGGELFF
TRBV28	-	TRBJ2-7	-	TGTGCCAGCAGCCCGATCGACAGAGACTCCTACGAGCAGTACTTC	CASSPIDRDSYEQYF
TRBV28	-	TRBJ2-1	-	TGTGCCAGCAGTTCGGAGCGGGCCTCCCCCTACAATGAGCAGTTCTTC	CASSSERASPYNEQFF
TRBV13	TRBD1	TRBJ1-3	-	TGTGCCAGCAGCTCCCGGGACAGTTATATCTCTGGAAACACCATATATTTT	CASSSRDSYISGNTIYF
TRBV12-2	-	TRBJ1-1	-	TGTGCAAGTCGTCATCCGAGGGGGGGTGTGGATCTAGATTGGTGCACTGAAGCTTTCTTT	CASRHPRGGVDLDWCTEAFF
TRBV28	-	TRBJ2-1	-	TGTGCCAGCAGTGGCGAGAGGGGGGTTTACAATGAGCAGTTCTTC	CASSGERGVYNEQFF
TRBV6-1	TRBD1	TRBJ1-2	-	TGTGCCAGCAGTGATAGGGACAGGGGGGGCTACACCTTC	CASSDRDRGGYTF
TRBV6-1	-	TRBJ2-2	once	TGTGCCAGCAGTGAAGTGAGGGGGTGGACCGGGGAGCTGTTTTTT	CASSEVRGWTGELFF
TRBV5-1	-	TRBJ1-5	-	TGCGCCAGCAGCTTGGTGCCGACAGGTCAAGGGACGGAGCCCCAGCATTTT	CASSLVPTGQGTEPQHF
TRBV9	-	TRBJ1-1	-	TGTGCCAGCAGCGACCCCCAGGGTCTGAACACTGAAGCTTTCTTT	CASSDPQGLNTEAFF
TRBV24-1	-	TRBJ2-1	-	TGTGCCACCAGTGATCCTGCCGGGCAGGGCGGCATTAATGAGCAGTTCTTC	CATSDPAGQGGINEQFF
TRBV4-2	-	TRBJ1-5	once	TGTGCCAGCAGCCAAGCGTGGGATCAGCCCCAGCATTTT	CASSQAWDQPQHF
TRBV12-3/TRBV12-4	-	TRBJ1-1	-	TGTGCCAGCACACAGGACCCGAACACTGAAGCTTTCTTT	CASTQDPNTEAFF
TRBV9	-	TRBJ2-1	-	TGTGCCAGCAGCTTAGCTAGTGAGCAGTTCTTC	CASSLASEQFF
TRBV6-6	-	TRBJ1-6	-	TGTGCCAGCAGTTACGGGGCGAGCTCCTATAATTCACCCCTCCACTTT	CASSYGASSYNSPLHF
TRBV19	-	TRBJ1-4	-	TGTGCCAGTAGTATTCAGGGCTGGACTAATGAAAAACTGTTTTTT	CASSIQGWTNEKLFF
TRBV19	-	TRBJ1-2	-	TGTGCCAGCCGAAAATCTAACTATGGCTACACCTTC	CASRKSNYGYTF
TRBV11-3	-	TRBJ2-2	-	TGTGCCAGCAGTACACGGGGAACAGCCGCCGGGGAGCTGTTTTTT	CASSTRGTAAGELFF
TRBV2	-	TRBJ2-1	-	TGTGCCAGCAGTGGCTGGCAGGGCAGTGAGCAGTTCTTC	CASSGWQGSEQFF
TRBV7-3	TRBD2	TRBJ2-5	-	TGTGCCAGCAGCTCTCTTAGCGGGCCTAAGTACTTC	CASSSLSGPKYF
TRBV11-3	-	TRBJ1-5	-	TGTGCCAGCAGCTCACGCCCGACCAGGGACCCGCCCGGGCCCCAGCATTTT	CASSSRPTRDPPGPQHF
TRBV11-2	-	TRBJ2-7	-	TGTGCCAGCAGCTTAAGACCAGTCTACGAGCAGTACTTC	CASSLRPVYEQYF
TRBV2	-	TRBJ1-4	-	TGTGCCAGCAGTCCCCGGGACATCCCGCGCGAAAAACTGTTTTTT	CASSPRDIPREKLFF
TRBV10-3	TRBD2	TRBJ2-5	-	TGTGCCATCAGTGAGCACGCGGGAGGGCGGGGCGAAGAGACCCAGTACTTC	CAISEHAGGRGEETQYF
TRBV19	-	TRBJ1-6	-	TGTGCCACTAAATCCGAGGGGCCGGGGATTTCACCCCTCCACTTT	CATKSEGPGISPLHF
TRBV18	-	TRBJ1-5	-	TGTGCCAGCTCACCAACTACGGGACAAAACAATCAGCCCCAACATTTT	CASSPTTGQNNQPQHF
TRBV29-1	-	TRBJ2-3	-	TGCAGCGTTGATCTAATAGGGGACCTTACCACAGATACGCAGTATTTT	CSVDLIGDLTTDTQYF
TRBV9	-	TRBJ1-2	-	TGTGCCAGCAGCGTAGGGGAAGTTGGCTATGGCTACACCTTC	CASSVGEVGYGYTF
TRBV19	TRBD2	TRBJ2-1	-	TGTGCCAGTAGTCCCGGGGGGGGCGGACTTGGGTACAATGAGCAGTTCTTC	CASSPGGGGLGYNEQFF
TRBV28	-	TRBJ1-1	-	TGTGCCAGCAGTTGGGTGGCTGAAGCTTTCTTT	CASSWVAEAFF
TRBV29-1	-	TRBJ1-1	-	TGCAGCGTTGAGAGGTCGAACACTGAAGCTTTCTTT	CSVERSNTEAFF
TRBV10-3	-	TRBJ1-4	few	TGTGCCATCAGTGATCGTCTAAATGAAAAACTGTTTTTT	CAISDRLNEKLFF
TRBV18	-	TRBJ1-6	-	TGTGCCAGCTCACCACAGGATGCCAGGGGCTCACCCCTCCACTTT	CASSPQDARGSPLHF
TRBV15	-	TRBJ1-1	-	TGTGCCACCAGCTCGGACAGATCCAACACTGAAGCTTTCTTT	CATSSDRSNTEAFF